Listed below are T cell receptor beta chains from one sample, sequenced in a study of blood T cell repertoires in COVID-19. The repertoire was sequenced with immunoSEQ multiplex PCR; TCRdb's copy has only in-frame clones and lacks some. The sample lists under 250,000 clones; approximately 85% were seen once. Sequencing was performed on peripheral blood. These receptors were obtained from a man between 50 and 59 years old with COVID-19, enrolled during active disease. CDR3s leave out the opening cysteine and the closing phenylalanine or tryptophan. The order of the fields is V gene, CDR3 length, CDR3 protein.

>TRBV11-1|13
ASSLDRAFGTEAF
>TRBV5-4|13
ASTSGLPPRNEQF
>TRBV30|11
AWSARGNQPQH
>TRBV27|14
ASSSRVPTDYYGYT
>TRBV7-2|13
ASSSDRGRFEKLF
>TRBV4-1|14
ASSQAASGGTDTQY
>TRBV13|13
ASSLGRRGSREQY
>TRBV25-1|10
ASNRDPEGYT
>TRBV7-2|12
ASSLESTPSRQY
>TRBV19|12
ASTPTGYNQPQH
>TRBV19|14
ASSADSGTGPYEQY
>TRBV5-1|14
ASSLVQGLNTGELF
>TRBV5-1|13
ASSLDGANSYEQY
>TRBV7-9|13
ASSKRQGSNYGYT
>TRBV5-1|11
ASSTTGGEPQH